These 31 T cell receptor beta chains originate from one sample sequenced in a study of STAT3 mutations in large granular lymphocyte leukemia. Study outcomes and limitations: At least one immunodominant TCR beta clonotype appeared in every T-cell large granular lymphocyte leukemia patient.

This table comes from immunoSEQ multiplex PCR, and its TCRdb copy is limited to in-frame clones, with some not included. Here the sample spans more than 10,000 clones, 85% to 90% being singletons. These TCRs' antigens remain unknown. The sequenced sample consisted of peripheral blood mononuclear cells. The receptors here all came from a man older than 75 with T-cell large granular lymphocyte leukemia. Some clones in this sample may be carry-over from other donors' samples.

This chain joins TRBV4-2 and TRBJ1-1; 7 bases fit TRBD1. This CDR3 contains 17 residues. V lost 5 bases, J lost 0 bases, and 12 bases stayed unmatched. CDR1 is LGHNA and CDR2 is YNFKEQ in the germline V gene. CDR3 sequence (DNA): TGTGCCAGCAGCAACCACGACACACAGGGGATGAACACTGAAGCTTTCTTT. As protein: CASSNHDTQGMNTEAFF.

This chain joins TRBV7-2 and TRBJ2-1; TRBD2 matches 7 bases. The CDR3 totals 15 residues. Per the germline V gene, CDR1 is SGHTA and CDR2 is FQGNSA. The ends lost 5 bases at V and 7 bases at J; junction bases unmatched: 11. The CDR3 region is CASSPRAGEENEQFF. Written as DNA, the CDR3 is TGTGCCAGCAGCCCAAGGGCGGGGGAAGAGAATGAGCAGTTCTTC. Combining the CDR3 with reference TRBV7-2 and TRBJ2-1 gives the whole variable domain GAGVSQSPSNKVTEKGKDVELRCDPISGHTALYWYRQSLGQGLEFLIYFQGNSAPDKSGLPSDRFSAERTGGSVSTLTIQRTQQEDSAVYLCASSPRAGEENEQFFGPGTRLTVL.

The chain employs TRBV5-4 and TRBJ1-2, with a weak D call TRBD1 (5 bases). This CDR3 spans 13 amino acids. From germline, CDR1 is SGHNT and CDR2 YYREEE (reference sequence). V gave up 0 bases and J gave up 3 bases, with 6 bases separating them. DNA for the CDR3: TGTGCCAGCAGCTTGGCCAGGGACTATGGCTACACCTTC. Amino acids: CASSLARDYGYTF.

The chain couples TRBV25-1 to TRBJ2-7; no definite D call. CDR1 is MGHDK, CDR2 SYGVNS, per germline. The CDR3 has 11 residues. The germline V and J ends were trimmed by 5 bases and 6 bases, with 8 bases remaining between them. The CDR3 here is CASSRRAEQYF. CDR3 bases: TGTGCCAGCAGTAGAAGGGCCGAGCAGTACTTC.

V gene TRBV7-2 combines with J gene TRBJ2-5; the match to TRBD2 covers 7 bases. The CDR3 is 13 amino acids. Germline CDR1 is SGHTA and CDR2 is FQGNSA. The J segment lost 5 bases and the V segment lost 1 base, leaving 1 base of the junction unmatched. CDR3 sequence (DNA): TGTGCCAGCAGCTTAGTTAGCGGGGAGACCCAGTACTTC. It translates to CASSLVSGETQYF.

The chain employs TRBV7-2 and TRBJ2-7; the D gene is possibly TRBD2 (6 bases). The CDR3 is 13 amino acids. V shed 8 bases and J shed 4 bases, with 15 bases lying between them. The V gene's germline CDR1 is SGHTA and CDR2 FQGNSA. The CDR3, as DNA: TGTGCCAGCCGCCGGGAGATGGGATACGAGCAGTACTTC. Translated, it gives CASRREMGYEQYF.

The rearrangement joins TRBV7-8 to TRBJ1-4; tentative D call: TRBD1 (5 bases). The CDR3 consists of 12 residues. Germline assignment: CDR1 SGHVS and CDR2 FQNEAQ. Between the trimmed V and J ends, which lost 8 bases and 6 bases, there was a span of 10 bases. CDR3 loop: CASDAGDEKLFF. DNA for the CDR3: TGTGCCAGCGACGCGGGGGATGAAAAACTGTTTTTT.

This rearrangement joins TRBV7-9 to TRBJ1-6; 11 bases fit TRBD1. In germline, CDR1 is SEHNR, CDR2 FQNEAQ (reference sequence). The CDR3 has 16 residues. The trim removed 3 bases at V and 7 bases at J, leaving 5 bases unmatched. CDR3 sequence reads: CASSLGQGVGNSPLHF. The CDR3 DNA reads TGTGCCAGCAGCTTGGGACAGGGGGTTGGGAATTCACCCCTCCACTTT.

The V and J genes are TRBV10-2 and TRBJ1-2, with unresolved D. The germline V and J ends were trimmed by 10 bases and 4 bases, with 13 bases remaining between them. CDR3 size: 12 residues. CDR1 and CDR2 from the germline V gene are WSHSY and SAAADI. CDR3 coding DNA: TGCGCCACCCAGTTCGGTACCTATGGCTACACCTTC. Protein: CATQFGTYGYTF.

The V call is TRBV7-9, the J call TRBJ2-3; 7 bases agree with TRBD2. Germline CDR1 SEHNR, CDR2 FQNEAQ (reference sequence). The CDR3 has 15 residues. V lost 5 bases, J lost 1 base, and 6 bases stayed unmatched. The CDR3 is CASSLVRGGTDTQYF. For the CDR3, the DNA is TGTGCCAGCAGCCTTGTACGGGGGGGCACAGATACGCAGTATTTT.

On this clone itself: One end of the junction is discordant with germline, which a read error may explain. This rearrangement joins TRBV30 to TRBJ2-7, with D unclear. CDR1 and CDR2 (germline): GTSNPN, SVGIG (reference sequence). CDR3 size: 11 residues. The CDR3 DNA reads as TGTGCCTGGACTACCTCCGACGAGCAGTACTTC. This encodes CAWTTSDEQYF.

J is TRBJ1-1 and V is TRBV29-1, with 9 bases that match TRBD1. Germline CDR1 and CDR2: SQVTM and ANQGSEA. The CDR3 is 13 residues long. J was trimmed by 1 base and V by 5 bases; bases with no gene match: 2. The CDR3 protein is CSVTGQGNTEAFF. The CDR3 DNA sequence: TGCAGCGTTACGGGACAGGGGAACACTGAAGCTTTCTTT.

CDR3 nucleotides: TGTGCCAGCAGGGGGACGGGAGCGAACACTGAAGCTTTCTTT. Translating it yields CASRGTGANTEAFF. The rearrangement uses TRBV25-1 and TRBJ1-1; D perhaps matches TRBD1 (5 bases). This CDR3 has 14 amino acids. V gave up 6 bases and J gave up 1 base, with 12 bases separating them. Germline CDR1 and CDR2: MGHDK and SYGVNS.

The V call is TRBV2, the J call TRBJ2-3, with D tentatively TRBD1 or TRBD2 (6 bases each). CDR3 length: 13 amino acids. V lost 4 bases to trimming and J lost 6 bases, with 11 bases between them. Germline V gives CDR1 SNHLY, CDR2 FYNNEI. The CDR3 loop is CASSGRGGDTQYF. In DNA form, the CDR3 reads TGTGCCAGCAGTGGGCGAGGGGGGGATACGCAGTATTTT.

The chain recombines TRBV10-3 with TRBJ2-6; 9 bases map to TRBD1. Germline CDR1 is ENHRY and CDR2 is SYGVKD. V lost 6 bases and J lost 1; bases outside the gene matches: 7. CDR3 size: 17 residues. The CDR3 loop reads CAIRPGQGTSGANVLTF. In DNA form, the CDR3 reads TGTGCCATCAGGCCGGGACAGGGAACATCTGGGGCCAACGTCCTGACTTTC.

This rearrangement joins TRBV11-2 to TRBJ2-5, with a tentative D call TRBD2 (5 bases). Per the germline V gene, CDR1 is SGHAT and CDR2 is FQNNGV. Trimming shortened V by 10 bases and J by 2 bases, and 14 bases separated the two germline ends. This CDR3 is 13 amino acids long. The CDR3 loop is CATIRGPQETQYF. The CDR3 bases are TGTGCCACAATTCGGGGTCCGCAAGAGACCCAGTACTTC.

This chain links TRBV28 with TRBJ2-7, with D perhaps assigned TRBD1 or TRBD2 (5 bases each). The germline CDR1 and CDR2 sequences are MDHEN and SYDVKM. This CDR3 contains 16 residues. The CDR3, as DNA: TGTGCGAGTCTTGGGTTTGCCGGCAGGGACCCCTACGAGCAGTACTTC. Translation gives CASLGFAGRDPYEQYF.

The chain employs TRBV27 and TRBJ2-1; TRBD2 might be the D (6 bases). Deletions cut 7 bases from V and 5 bases from J, with 21 bases between. This CDR3 has 16 residues. Germline values: CDR1 MNHEY, CDR2 SMNVEV (reference sequence). Here the CDR3 DNA reads TGTGCCAGCACGCTACTCGGGGCGGGGCTCAACAATGAGCAGTTCTTC. This codes for CASTLLGAGLNNEQFF.

The chain links TRBV29-1 to TRBJ1-2; TRBD1 matches at 9 bases. The CDR3 spans 13 residues. J lost 2 bases, V lost 5 bases, and 3 bases had no gene match. Per the germline V gene, CDR1 is SQVTM and CDR2 is ANQGSEA. The CDR3 sequence: CSVSGQGNYGYTF. CDR3 bases: TGCAGCGTTTCGGGACAGGGCAACTATGGCTACACCTTC.

CDR3 DNA: TGTGCCAGCGCGCCACATAGCTCCTACAATGAGCAGTTCTTC. Amino acids: CASAPHSSYNEQFF. V gene TRBV7-9 combines with J gene TRBJ2-1; D gene unclear. CDR1 SEHNR and CDR2 FQNEAQ come from the germline V gene (reference sequence). CDR3 length equals 14 residues. V lost 8 bases and J lost 0, with 11 bases in between. Full variable domain (rest looked up from reference TRBV7-9 and TRBJ2-1): DTGVSQNPRHKITKRGQNVTFRCDPISEHNRLYWYRQTLGQGPEFLTYFQNEAQLEKSRLLSDRFSAERPKGSFSTLEIQRTEQGDSAMYLCASAPHSSYNEQFFGPGTRLTVL.

This clone occurred a few times. The J gene is TRBJ2-3, the V gene TRBV5-4; no definite D call. V was clipped by 3 bases and J by 1 base, with 3 bases between them. The CDR3 runs to 12 residues. Germline CDR1 SGHNT, CDR2 YYREEE (reference sequence). In DNA, the CDR3 is TGTGCCAGCAGCTCCGGCACAGATACGCAGTATTTT. Protein sequence: CASSSGTDTQYF.

This chain uses TRBV7-2 with TRBJ2-7, with a weak D call TRBD2 (5 bases). Germline V lookup: CDR1 SGHTA, CDR2 FQGNSA. This CDR3 has 14 amino acids. Trimming cost V 5 bases and J 3 bases, with 14 bases left between them. The CDR3 DNA follows: TGTGCCAGCAGCCCCAGTAGGGAGAGCTACGAGCAGTACTTC. Translated: CASSPSRESYEQYF. The full variable domain, in which reference TRBV7-2 and TRBJ2-7 provide the parts outside the CDR3, is GAGVSQSPSNKVTEKGKDVELRCDPISGHTALYWYRQSLGQGLEFLIYFQGNSAPDKSGLPSDRFSAERTGGSVSTLTIQRTQQEDSAVYLCASSPSRESYEQYFGPGTRLTVT.

This clone has only a few counts. The V call is TRBV5-1, the J call TRBJ2-1; D is unclear. The CDR3 covers 16 residues. V was trimmed by 4 bases and J by 3 bases, leaving 17 bases between them. The germline CDR1 and CDR2 sequences are SGHRS and YFSETQ. As DNA, the CDR3 is TGCGCCAGCAGCCCTCATGGAGCACGGATCTACAATGAGCAGTTCTTC. Translated: CASSPHGARIYNEQFF.

This chain uses TRBV23-1 with TRBJ2-1; D remains unclear. TRBV23-1 counts as an open reading frame of uncertain function. The length of the CDR3 is 12 residues. Trimming took 4 bases from V and 9 from J, leaving 10 bases between them. Here the CDR3 reads CASSPGVPEQFF. Written as DNA, the CDR3 is TGCGCCAGCAGTCCTGGGGTGCCTGAGCAGTTCTTC.

The chain uses TRBV7-9 and TRBJ1-5; TRBD1 matches 8 bases. CDR3 length: 14 residues. V lost 4 bases and J lost 4; bases outside the gene matches: 3. The germline CDR1 and CDR2 sequences are SEHNR and FQNEAQ (reference sequence). The chain's CDR3 is CASSSGQGNQPQHF. CDR3 DNA: TGTGCCAGCAGCTCCGGACAGGGTAATCAGCCCCAGCATTTT.

This rearrangement joins TRBV7-2 to TRBJ2-1; D unclear. Trimming removed 1 base at V and 7 bases at J, with 5 bases between. The CDR3 is 12 residues long. Germline-derived CDR1 and CDR2 are SGHTA and FQGNSA. In nucleotides, the CDR3 is TGTGCCAGCAGCTTAGAAAGAAATGAGCAGTTCTTC. Translation gives CASSLERNEQFF.

This chain uses TRBV10-3 with TRBJ2-5, with TRBD2 matching 7 bases. In germline, CDR1 is ENHRY, CDR2 SYGVKD. Trimming at V came to 2 bases and at J to 1 base, leaving 1 base not matched to a gene. This CDR3 contains 14 residues. DNA for the CDR3: TGTGCCATCAGTGAGGCGGGAGCCCAAGAGACCCAGTACTTC. Encoded protein: CAISEAGAQETQYF.

V usage is TRBV28 and J usage is TRBJ1-5; D is ambiguous. The V end lost 7 bases, the J end lost 4 bases, and 17 bases lay between the germline ends. Germline CDR1 reads MDHEN; CDR2 reads SYDVKM. CDR3 length: 15 residues. This CDR3 reads CASTWGGRANQPQHF. As DNA, the CDR3 is TGTGCCAGCACTTGGGGAGGGAGGGCAAATCAGCCCCAGCATTTT.

This clone was counted only a few times. The rearrangement links TRBV6-1 to TRBJ1-5; 11 bases match TRBD1. This CDR3 has 15 residues. Unmatched junction bases numbered 4, after V lost 6 bases and J lost 3 bases. CDR1 MNHNS and CDR2 SASEGT come from the germline V gene. The CDR3 loop is CASSRGQGVNQPQHF. CDR3 in DNA: TGTGCCAGCAGCCGGGGACAGGGGGTCAATCAGCCCCAGCATTTT.

The chain employs TRBV6-4 and TRBJ2-7; D perhaps matches TRBD1 (5 bases). Germline values: CDR1 MRHNA, CDR2 SNTAGT. This CDR3 region has 13 residues. V was shortened by 7 bases and J by 3 bases, with 13 bases between the two germline ends. This chain's CDR3 is CASNNRNCYEQYF. The CDR3 DNA sequence: TGTGCCAGCAATAACAGGAACTGCTACGAGCAGTACTTC.

The J gene is TRBJ1-6, the V gene TRBV27; D unclear. The CDR3 is 17 residues long. V was pared by 5 bases and J by 0 bases, with 14 bases between. Germline V gives CDR1 MNHEY, CDR2 SMNVEV (reference sequence). As DNA, the CDR3 is TGTGCCAGCAGTCCCTGGACGGGGAGCTCCTATAATTCACCCCTCCACTTT. It specifies CASSPWTGSSYNSPLHF.